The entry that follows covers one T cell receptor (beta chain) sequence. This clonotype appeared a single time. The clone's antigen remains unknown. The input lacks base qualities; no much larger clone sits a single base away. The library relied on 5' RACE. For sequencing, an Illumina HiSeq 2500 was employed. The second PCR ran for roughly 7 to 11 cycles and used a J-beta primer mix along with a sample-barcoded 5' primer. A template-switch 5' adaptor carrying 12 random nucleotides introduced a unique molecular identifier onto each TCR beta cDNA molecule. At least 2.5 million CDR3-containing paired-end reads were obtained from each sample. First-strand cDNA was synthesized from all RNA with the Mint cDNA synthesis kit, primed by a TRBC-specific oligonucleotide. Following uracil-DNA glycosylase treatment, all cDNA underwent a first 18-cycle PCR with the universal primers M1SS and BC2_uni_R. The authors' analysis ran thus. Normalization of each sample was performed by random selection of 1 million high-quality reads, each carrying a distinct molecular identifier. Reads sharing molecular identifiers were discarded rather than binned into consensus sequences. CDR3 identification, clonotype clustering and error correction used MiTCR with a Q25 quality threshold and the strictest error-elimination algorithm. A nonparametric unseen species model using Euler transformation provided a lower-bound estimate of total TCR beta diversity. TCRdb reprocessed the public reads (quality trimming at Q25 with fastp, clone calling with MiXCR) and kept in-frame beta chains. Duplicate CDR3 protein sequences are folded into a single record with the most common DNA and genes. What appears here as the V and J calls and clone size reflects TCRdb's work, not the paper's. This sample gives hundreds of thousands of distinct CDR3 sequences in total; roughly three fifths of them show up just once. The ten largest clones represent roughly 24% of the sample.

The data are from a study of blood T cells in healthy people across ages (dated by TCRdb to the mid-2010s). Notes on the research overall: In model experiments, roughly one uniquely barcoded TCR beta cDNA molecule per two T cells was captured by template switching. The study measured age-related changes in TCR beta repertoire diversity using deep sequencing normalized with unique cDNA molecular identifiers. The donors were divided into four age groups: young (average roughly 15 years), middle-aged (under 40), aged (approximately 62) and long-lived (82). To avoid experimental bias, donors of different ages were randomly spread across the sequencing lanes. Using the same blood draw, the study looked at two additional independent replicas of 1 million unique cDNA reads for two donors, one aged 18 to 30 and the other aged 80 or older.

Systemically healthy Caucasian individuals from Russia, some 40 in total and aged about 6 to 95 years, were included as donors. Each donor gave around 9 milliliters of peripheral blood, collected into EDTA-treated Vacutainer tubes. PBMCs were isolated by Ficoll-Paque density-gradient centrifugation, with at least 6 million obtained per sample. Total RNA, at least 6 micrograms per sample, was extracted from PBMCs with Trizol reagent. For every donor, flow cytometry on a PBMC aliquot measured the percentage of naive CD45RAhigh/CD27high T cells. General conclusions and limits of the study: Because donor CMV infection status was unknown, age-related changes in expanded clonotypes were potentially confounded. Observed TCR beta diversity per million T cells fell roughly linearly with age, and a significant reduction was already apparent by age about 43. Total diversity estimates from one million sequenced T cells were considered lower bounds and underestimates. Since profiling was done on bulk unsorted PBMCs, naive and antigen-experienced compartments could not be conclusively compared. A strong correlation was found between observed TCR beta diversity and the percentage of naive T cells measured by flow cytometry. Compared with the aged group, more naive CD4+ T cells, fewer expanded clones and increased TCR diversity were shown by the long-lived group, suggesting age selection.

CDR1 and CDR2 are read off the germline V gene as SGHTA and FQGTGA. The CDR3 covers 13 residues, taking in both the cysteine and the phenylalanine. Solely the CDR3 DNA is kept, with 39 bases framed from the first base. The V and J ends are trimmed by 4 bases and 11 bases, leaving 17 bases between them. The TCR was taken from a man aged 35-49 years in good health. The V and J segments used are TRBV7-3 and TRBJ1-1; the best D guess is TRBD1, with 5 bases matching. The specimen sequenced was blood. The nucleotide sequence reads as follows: TGTGCCAGCAGCTACGGGACCCCTTCTCCTGCTTTCTTT. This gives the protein CASSYGTPSPAFF. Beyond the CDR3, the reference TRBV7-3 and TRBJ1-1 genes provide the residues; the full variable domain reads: GAGVSQTPSNKVTEKGKYVELRCDPISGHTALYWYRQSLGQGPEFLIYFQGTGAADDSGLPNDRFFAVRPEGSVSTLKIQRTERGDSAVYLCASSYGTPSPAFFGQGTRLTVV.